A single sample is the source of the 29 T cell receptor beta chains below, sequenced in a study of Ad26.COV2.S vaccination and SARS-CoV-2 variants. Treatment meaning: 15 to 20 received Ad26.COV2.S at low or high dose, single or two shots; about 5 received placebo; per-sample allocation not given. Samples analyzed were those drawn on day 63 after the first vaccine or placebo injection. TCRdb keeps only in-frame clones here, not all; method: immunoSEQ multiplex PCR. Of about 430,000 clones listed, 90% are singletons. This specimen was peripheral blood, taken in a trial of Ad26.COV2.S vaccine versus placebo. The receptors were gathered from a person aged 18 to 59 who received the Ad26.COV2.S COVID-19 vaccine or a placebo.

This sequence joins TRBV6-6 and TRBJ1-5; no clear D. Trimming removed 8 bases at V and 4 bases at J, with 12 bases between. CDR1 is MNHNY and CDR2 is SVGAGI in the germline V gene (reference sequence). This CDR3 is 13 amino acids long. CDR3 DNA sequence: TGTGCCAGCCGCGGAATCGGGAATCAGCCCCAGCATTTT. Encoded protein: CASRGIGNQPQHF.

The chain combines TRBV6-6 with TRBJ1-1; D not certain. Per germline, CDR1 MNHNY and CDR2 SVGAGI (reference sequence). CDR3 length: 14 amino acids. Trimming stripped 2 bases from V and 5 bases from J, with 12 bases between. The DNA of the CDR3 is TGTGCCAGCAGTTACATCGGCCGGGGTACTGAAGCTTTCTTT. It yields the protein CASSYIGRGTEAFF.

The chain is built from TRBV6-5 and TRBJ2-5; the match to TRBD2 covers 8 bases. Germline-derived CDR1 and CDR2 are MNHEY and SVGAGI. This CDR3 comprises 15 residues. The V segment lost 2 bases and the J segment 4 bases; nucleotides outside the gene matches: 6. DNA of the CDR3: TGTGCCAGCAGTTACGACCGGGAGGGACCAGAGACCCAGTACTTC. Amino acid sequence: CASSYDREGPETQYF.

The rearrangement uses TRBV19 and TRBJ1-2; D is uncertain. The germline V gene has CDR1 LNHDA and CDR2 SQIVND (reference sequence). V was pared by 5 bases and J by 8 bases, with 15 bases between. CDR3 size: 13 residues. CDR3 DNA: TGTGCCAGTAGTGTTGGCACCAGCAAGGGCTACACCTTC. Its translation is CASSVGTSKGYTF.

This sequence joins TRBV5-1 and TRBJ2-7; 7 bases are a match to TRBD1. J gave up 0 bases and V 3 bases, and 6 bases lay outside the gene matches. In germline, CDR1 is SGHRS, CDR2 YFSETQ. CDR3 length: 15 amino acids. The CDR3 reads CASSWDSESSYEQYF. As DNA, the CDR3 is TGCGCCAGCAGCTGGGACAGCGAAAGCTCCTACGAGCAGTACTTC.

The rearrangement joins TRBV18 to TRBJ1-1, with a weak D call TRBD1 (6 bases). Germline V gives CDR1 KGHSH, CDR2 LQKENI. The CDR3 covers 13 residues. The germline V and J ends were trimmed by 5 bases and 5 bases, with 12 bases remaining between them. The DNA for the CDR3 is TGTGCCAGCTCAGTGGGGGCAGTAACTGAAGCTTTCTTT. Encoded protein: CASSVGAVTEAFF.

J is TRBJ2-7 and V is TRBV27; TRBD2 agrees at 10 bases. Germline V CDR1 and CDR2: MNHEY, SMNVEV (reference sequence). The CDR3 extends over 15 amino acids. Trimming took 5 bases from V and 2 from J; bases not matched to a gene: 6. CDR3 bases: TGTGCCAGCAGTCCTCGACTAGCGGGTACCTACGAGCAGTACTTC. Translated, it gives CASSPRLAGTYEQYF.

Only one count was recorded for this clone. The genes are TRBV7-2 and TRBJ2-7; 7 nucleotides match TRBD2. CDR1 is SGHTA, CDR2 FQGNSA, per germline. V was pared by 0 bases and J by 3 bases, with 5 bases of the junction left unmatched. There are 15 residues in the CDR3. CDR3 sequence: CASSLAGTTGYEQYF. The CDR3, as DNA: TGTGCCAGCAGCTTAGCCGGGACTACAGGCTACGAGCAGTACTTC.

The CDR3 DNA is TGTGCCAGCAGCTTAAGACGCTTCAATGAAAAACTGTTTTTT. Protein: CASSLRRFNEKLFF. The chain joins TRBV5-4 to TRBJ1-4; no reliable D call. This CDR3 comprises 14 residues. Germline V lookup: CDR1 SGHNT, CDR2 YYREEE (reference sequence). Trimming cost V 2 bases and J 5 bases, with 10 bases left between them. Together with reference TRBV5-4 and TRBJ1-4, the CDR3 gives the full variable domain: ETGVTQSPTHLIKTRGQQVTLRCSSQSGHNTVSWYQQALGQGPQFIFQYYREEENGRGNFPPRFSGLQFPNYSSELNVNALELDDSALYLCASSLRRFNEKLFFGSGTQLSVL.

The J gene is TRBJ2-1, the V gene TRBV6-5; 9 bases match TRBD2. V lost 2 bases to trimming and J lost 2 bases; unmatched junction nucleotides: 1. CDR1 is MNHEY and CDR2 is SVGAGI in the germline V gene. This CDR3 is built from 15 residues. The CDR3: CASSYVAGAYNEQFF. The DNA of the CDR3 is TGTGCCAGCAGTTACGTAGCGGGAGCCTACAATGAGCAGTTCTTC.

About this clone itself: The same CDR3 also results from other DNA sequences found in this sample. The chain recombines TRBV11-2 with TRBJ2-7, with 7 nucleotides matching TRBD2. The CDR3 extends over 13 amino acids. Germline V lookup: CDR1 SGHAT, CDR2 FQNNGV. Losses at the gene ends were 3 bases for V and 2 bases for J; bases not matched to a gene: 1. CDR3 sequence reads: CASSLGGTYEQYF. CDR3 coding DNA: TGTGCCAGCAGCTTGGGGGGGACCTACGAGCAGTACTTC.

The chain joins TRBV4-3 to TRBJ1-5; D is undetermined. V was shortened by 9 bases and J by 0 bases, with 12 bases between the two germline ends. The CDR3 has 14 amino acids. Germline V lookup: CDR1 LGHNA, CDR2 YSLEER. The CDR3 region is CASPIRDSNQPQHF. The DNA of the CDR3 is TGCGCCAGTCCCATTCGCGATAGCAATCAGCCCCAGCATTTT.

This rearrangement joins TRBV28 to TRBJ2-2; 9 bases are a match to TRBD1. CDR1 is MDHEN, CDR2 SYDVKM, per germline. The CDR3 spans 16 residues. After removal of 5 bases from V and 6 bases from J, the junction contained 10 bases not matched to a gene. The CDR3 DNA is TGTGCCAGCAGTCTCCCGACAGGGGGAGGCTCCGGGGAGCTGTTTTTT. Its translation: CASSLPTGGGSGELFF.

This clone was recorded a few times. The chain recombines TRBV6-5 with TRBJ2-7, with D tentatively TRBD2 (6 bases). This CDR3 is 13 amino acids long. Germline assignment: CDR1 MNHEY and CDR2 SVGAGI. V lost 6 bases, J lost 7 bases, and 16 bases lay in between. The CDR3 region is CASSPPVGTEQYF. In DNA form, the CDR3 reads TGTGCCAGCAGCCCCCCCGTAGGGACTGAGCAGTACTTC.

V usage is TRBV7-2 and J usage is TRBJ2-2; 9 bases are shared with TRBD2. CDR3 size: 17 residues. Germline V gene data show CDR1 as SGHTA and CDR2 as FQGNSA. The trim removed 5 bases at V and 4 bases at J, leaving 11 bases unmatched. In DNA form, the CDR3 reads TGTGCCAGCAGCACCCTCCCGGGACTAGCTAGCACCGGGGAGCTGTTTTTT. It encodes CASSTLPGLASTGELFF.

This clone was recorded only once. The CDR3 sequence is CASSLTLAGANEQFF. The DNA of the CDR3 is TGCGCCAGCAGCTTGACCTTGGCTGGTGCCAATGAGCAGTTCTTC. The V and J genes are TRBV5-1 and TRBJ2-1; no firm D call. V dropped 1 base and J dropped 6 bases, with 14 bases sitting between them. This CDR3 spans 15 amino acids. Germline V gene data show CDR1 as SGHRS and CDR2 as YFSETQ.

V usage is TRBV27 and J usage is TRBJ2-7; 9 positions match TRBD2. This CDR3 comprises 18 residues. The junction had 11 bases not matched to a gene; V was cut back by 1 base and J by 1 base. From germline, CDR1 is MNHEY and CDR2 SMNVEV (reference sequence). CDR3 region: CASSLFPSGEGVSYEQYF. CDR3 sequence (DNA): TGTGCCAGCAGTTTATTCCCTAGCGGGGAGGGGGTTTCCTACGAGCAGTACTTC.

The V gene is TRBV9, the J gene TRBJ2-5; TRBD2 aligns across 7 bases. In germline, CDR1 is SGDLS, CDR2 YYNGEE. Trimming took 0 bases from V and 5 from J; bases not matched to a gene: 4. The CDR3 is 14 amino acids. CDR3 sequence (DNA): TGTGCCAGCAGCGTAGGTACAGCGGGGGAGACCCAGTACTTC. Its protein product is CASSVGTAGETQYF. The full variable domain, completed using reference TRBV9 and TRBJ2-5, is DSGVTQTPKHLITATGQRVTLRCSPRSGDLSVYWYQQSLDQGLQFLIQYYNGEERAKGNILERFSAQQFPDLHSELNLSSLELGDSALYFCASSVGTAGETQYFGPGTRLLVL.

The J gene is TRBJ1-3, the V gene TRBV29-1; perhaps TRBD1 as D (5 bases). Between the trimmed V and J ends, which lost 6 bases and 10 bases, there was a span of 16 bases. CDR3 length equals 12 residues. CDR1 is SQVTM, CDR2 ANQGSEA, per germline. The chain's CDR3 is CSVEGGGRTIYF. CDR3 DNA sequence: TGCAGCGTCGAGGGTGGGGGGAGGACCATATATTTT.

The chain uses TRBV5-6 and TRBJ2-5; TRBD1 aligns across 10 bases. The CDR3 spans 15 residues. In germline, CDR1 is SGHDT, CDR2 YYEEEE. With V trimmed by 3 bases and J by 7 bases, 9 bases remained unmatched. This chain's CDR3 is CASSSRDRGYRTQYF. The DNA for the CDR3 is TGTGCCAGCAGCTCCCGGGACAGGGGATATAGGACCCAGTACTTC.

The chain is built from TRBV7-2 and TRBJ1-6, with TRBD1 identical over 8 bases. Germline V gene lookup returns CDR1 SGHTA and CDR2 FQGNSA. The CDR3 has 14 residues. V trimming: 5 bases; J trimming: 5 bases; junction bases outside the gene matches: 2. The CDR3 sequence is CASSRTGNNSPLHF. In DNA, the CDR3 is TGTGCCAGCAGCCGGACAGGGAATAATTCACCCCTCCACTTT. The full variable domain, with the rest looked up from reference TRBV7-2 and TRBJ1-6, is GAGVSQSPSNKVTEKGKDVELRCDPISGHTALYWYRQSLGQGLEFLIYFQGNSAPDKSGLPSDRFSAERTGGSVSTLTIQRTQQEDSAVYLCASSRTGNNSPLHFGNGTRLTVT.

The chain is built from TRBV7-2 and TRBJ2-7; TRBD2 aligns across 8 bases. Germline trimming cut 3 bases from V and 3 bases from J; bases unmatched to any gene: 4. The CDR3 covers 14 residues. The germline V gene encodes CDR1 SGHTA and CDR2 FQGNSA. The CDR3: CASSFIAGSYEQYF. DNA of the CDR3: TGTGCCAGCAGCTTCATAGCGGGAAGCTACGAGCAGTACTTC.

V gene TRBV7-2 combines with J gene TRBJ1-1; D is ambiguous. Trimming removed 5 bases at V and 1 base at J, with 8 bases between. The length of the CDR3 is 13 residues. In germline, CDR1 is SGHTA, CDR2 FQGNSA. For the CDR3, the DNA is TGTGCCAGCAGCGCCCCCTCGAACACTGAAGCTTTCTTT. It yields the protein CASSAPSNTEAFF.

As concerns this clone: An end of the junction differs from the germline gene, which may be a read error. The rearrangement links TRBV3-1 (or the pseudogene TRBV3-2) to TRBJ1-1; D is perhaps TRBD1 (5 bases). CDR3 size: 18 residues. The germline CDR1 and CDR2 sequences are LGHDT and YNNKEL (reference sequence). The CDR3 region is CASTQGTRGRDLNTEAFF. CDR3 nucleotides: TGTGCCAGCACCCAAGGGACGAGGGGAAGGGACCTGAACACTGAAGCTTTCTTT.

This rearrangement joins TRBV14 to TRBJ2-3; the D gene is possibly TRBD2 (6 bases). Germline-derived CDR1 and CDR2 are SGHDN and FVKESK. CDR3 length equals 17 residues. V was pared by 4 bases and J by 8 bases, with 25 bases between. CDR3 sequence reads: CASSRQKDWGGWPTQYF. As DNA, the CDR3 is TGTGCCAGCAGCCGACAAAAGGACTGGGGAGGTTGGCCTACGCAGTATTTT.

V and J are TRBV12-5 and TRBJ1-1; D possibly corresponds to TRBD1 (6 bases). CDR1 is LGHNT, CDR2 FRNRAP, per germline. This CDR3 comprises 14 residues. Between the trimmed V and J ends, which lost 1 base and 1 base, there was a span of 7 bases. CDR3 nucleotides: TGTGCTAGTGGTTTGGGGGGACAGAACACTGAAGCTTTCTTT. It yields the protein CASGLGGQNTEAFF.

The chain uses TRBV28 and TRBJ2-3, with D perhaps TRBD2 (6 bases). CDR3 length equals 15 residues. The ends were cut back, 5 bases at V and 2 bases at J, with 14 bases in the middle. Per germline, CDR1 MDHEN and CDR2 SYDVKM. The CDR3 sequence: CASSLPSDLTDTQYF. CDR3 nucleotide sequence: TGTGCCAGCAGTCTTCCTAGCGATCTCACAGATACGCAGTATTTT.

The V and J genes are TRBV19 and TRBJ2-7; D might be TRBD1 or TRBD2, each matching 5 bases. V lost 7 bases and J lost 4, with 11 bases in between. Germline assignment: CDR1 LNHDA and CDR2 SQIVND (reference sequence). This CDR3 has 12 amino acids. The CDR3 DNA follows: TGTGCCAGTATGGGGGACGAGTACGAGCAGTACTTC. Its translation is CASMGDEYEQYF. Full variable domain (outside the CDR3, taken from reference TRBV19 and TRBJ2-7): DGGITQSPKYLFRKEGQNVTLSCEQNLNHDAMYWYRQDPGQGLRLIYYSQIVNDFQKGDIAEGYSVSREKKESFPLTVTSAQKNPTAFYLCASMGDEYEQYFGPGTRLTVT.

The J gene is TRBJ1-2, the V gene TRBV18, with 7 nucleotides matching TRBD1. The V gene's germline CDR1 is KGHSH and CDR2 LQKENI. Trimming at V came to 6 bases and at J to 8 bases, leaving 9 bases not matched to a gene. CDR3 length equals 13 residues. The CDR3 loop reads CASSPDRRGGYTF. CDR3 bases: TGTGCCAGCTCTCCGGACAGGCGCGGAGGCTACACCTTC.